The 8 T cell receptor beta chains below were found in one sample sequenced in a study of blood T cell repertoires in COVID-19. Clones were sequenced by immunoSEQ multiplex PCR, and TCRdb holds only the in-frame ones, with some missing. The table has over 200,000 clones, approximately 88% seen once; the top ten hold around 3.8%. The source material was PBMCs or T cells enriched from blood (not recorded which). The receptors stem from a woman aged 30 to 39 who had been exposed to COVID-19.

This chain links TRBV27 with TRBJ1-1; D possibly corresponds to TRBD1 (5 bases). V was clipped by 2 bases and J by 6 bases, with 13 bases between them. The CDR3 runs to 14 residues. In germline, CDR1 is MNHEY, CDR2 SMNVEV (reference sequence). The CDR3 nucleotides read TGTGCCAGCAGTTTAATCAGGGACTTTGCTGAAGCTTTCTTT. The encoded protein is CASSLIRDFAEAFF.

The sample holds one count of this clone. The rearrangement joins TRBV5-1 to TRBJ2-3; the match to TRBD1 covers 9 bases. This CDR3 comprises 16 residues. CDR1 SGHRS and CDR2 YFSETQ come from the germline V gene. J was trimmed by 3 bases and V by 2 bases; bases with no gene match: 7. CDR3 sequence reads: CASSLGDRVWTDTQYF. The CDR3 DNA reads TGCGCCAGCAGCTTAGGGGACAGGGTCTGGACAGATACGCAGTATTTT.

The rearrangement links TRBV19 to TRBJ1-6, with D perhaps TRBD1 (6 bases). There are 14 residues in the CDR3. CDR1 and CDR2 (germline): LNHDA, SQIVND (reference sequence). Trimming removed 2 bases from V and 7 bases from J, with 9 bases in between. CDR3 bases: TGTGCCAGTAGTATACAGGGGCGCAATTCACCCCTCCACTTT. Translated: CASSIQGRNSPLHF.

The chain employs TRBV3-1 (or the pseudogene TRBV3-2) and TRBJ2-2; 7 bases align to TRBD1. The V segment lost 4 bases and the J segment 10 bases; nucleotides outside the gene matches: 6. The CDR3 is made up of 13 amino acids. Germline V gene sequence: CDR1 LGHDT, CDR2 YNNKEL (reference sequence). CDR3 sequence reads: CASSLTGQVELFF. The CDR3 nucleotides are TGTGCCAGCAGCCTCACCGGACAGGTGGAGCTGTTTTTT.

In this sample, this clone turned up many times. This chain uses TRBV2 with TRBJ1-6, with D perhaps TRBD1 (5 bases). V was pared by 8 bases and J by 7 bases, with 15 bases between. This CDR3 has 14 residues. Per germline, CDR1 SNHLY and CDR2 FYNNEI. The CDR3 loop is CASEKARANSPLHF. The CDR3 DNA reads TGTGCCAGCGAGAAGGCCAGGGCAAATTCACCCCTCCACTTT.

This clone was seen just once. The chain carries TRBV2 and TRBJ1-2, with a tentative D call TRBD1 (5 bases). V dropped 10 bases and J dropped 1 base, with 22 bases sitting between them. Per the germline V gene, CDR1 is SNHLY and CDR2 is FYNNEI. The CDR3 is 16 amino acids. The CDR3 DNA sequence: TGTGCCAAACTTTCCCGGGGGGTCAGAAGTAACTATGGCTACACCTTC. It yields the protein CAKLSRGVRSNYGYTF.

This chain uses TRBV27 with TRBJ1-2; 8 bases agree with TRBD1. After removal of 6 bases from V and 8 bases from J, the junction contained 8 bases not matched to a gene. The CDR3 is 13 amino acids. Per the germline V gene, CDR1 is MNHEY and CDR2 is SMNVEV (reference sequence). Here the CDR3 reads CASRPQGAKGYTF. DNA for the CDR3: TGTGCCAGCAGGCCGCAGGGGGCGAAAGGCTACACCTTC.

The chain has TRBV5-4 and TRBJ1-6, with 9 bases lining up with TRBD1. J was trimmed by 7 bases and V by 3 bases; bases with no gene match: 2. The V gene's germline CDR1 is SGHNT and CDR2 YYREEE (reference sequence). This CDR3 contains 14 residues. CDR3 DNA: TGTGCCAGCAGCTGGACAGGGGAGAATTCACCCCTCCACTTT. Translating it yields CASSWTGENSPLHF.